This TCR beta chain was recorded in a study of blood T cell repertoires in COVID-19 (dated by TCRdb to about 2020). About the investigation overall: Samples from collaborators originated in the United States, Italy and Spain and spanned both the acute and convalescent phases of COVID-19. The repertoires were released in a freely available public database meant as a resource for research on the immune response to SARS-CoV-2. Where HLA class I and class II types were available, the types were taken from metadata supplied by the sample provider, not from assay-based typing. Deeply sampled blood TCRbeta repertoires from subjects exposed to, actively infected with, or recovered from COVID-19 were included in the dataset. Samples were obtained from the ongoing ImmuneRACE study (first 160 participants) and from some 1,200 subjects provided by 6 global collaborators. The prospective study material was composed of cDNA or gDNA derived from T cells, B-cell-depleted T cells, or PBMCs. Sample metadata almost always included a de-identified subject ID, COVID-19 status, age in years and sex. Results and caveats for the whole study, not just this receptor: Clinical and demographic metadata were provided uncurated, with the amount varying by source and participant.

TCRbeta CDR3 regions were amplified from genomic DNA using the immunoSEQ Assay, a bias-controlled multiplex PCR. The authors' pipeline ran thus. The number of nucleated cells in each sample was estimated from the amplification of reference gene primers within the assay. Sequence reads were collapsed and filtered to measure the absolute abundance of every unique TCRbeta CDR3 rearrangement. Productive Simpson clonality was computed per sample as the square root of Simpson's diversity index over productive rearrangements. Held by TCRdb, this immuneACCESS table contains in-frame sequences only and omits some clones. Under half of the omission traces to an unresolved V gene where checked; the cause of the rest is unknown. The D gene and trimming were derived from the DNA, and the V and J assignments and clone size from that table. The sample table records around 100,000 clones; almost 90% of these occur just once. The top ten clonotypes cover about 3% of the sample.

This clone was seen only a few times. Its antigen is currently not known. No per-base quality is available; no much larger clone lies one base away. Each collaborating institution followed its own protocols to collect whole blood in K2EDTA tubes. Collaborator samples were shipped for TCRbeta analysis as frozen whole blood, isolated PBMCs, or DNA extracted from either sample type. Reading from cysteine to phenylalanine, the CDR3 counts 14 amino acids. Only the CDR3 region is kept as DNA, spanning 42 bases read in frame from base 1. A distance of 14 bases separates the germline ends of V and J, which lose 4 bases and 5 bases respectively. CDR1 LGHNA and CDR2 YSLEER are derived from the germline V gene.

The source of this sequence is a human donor in a cohort sampled during active COVID-19. The V and J genes are TRBV4-3 and TRBJ1-1, and the D gene may be TRBD1, 5 bases matching. Sequencing was done on a sample of peripheral blood. The CDR3 loop reads CASSPRQLRTEAFF. The sequence in DNA is TGCGCCAGCAGCCCGAGACAGTTGAGGACTGAAGCTTTCTTT.